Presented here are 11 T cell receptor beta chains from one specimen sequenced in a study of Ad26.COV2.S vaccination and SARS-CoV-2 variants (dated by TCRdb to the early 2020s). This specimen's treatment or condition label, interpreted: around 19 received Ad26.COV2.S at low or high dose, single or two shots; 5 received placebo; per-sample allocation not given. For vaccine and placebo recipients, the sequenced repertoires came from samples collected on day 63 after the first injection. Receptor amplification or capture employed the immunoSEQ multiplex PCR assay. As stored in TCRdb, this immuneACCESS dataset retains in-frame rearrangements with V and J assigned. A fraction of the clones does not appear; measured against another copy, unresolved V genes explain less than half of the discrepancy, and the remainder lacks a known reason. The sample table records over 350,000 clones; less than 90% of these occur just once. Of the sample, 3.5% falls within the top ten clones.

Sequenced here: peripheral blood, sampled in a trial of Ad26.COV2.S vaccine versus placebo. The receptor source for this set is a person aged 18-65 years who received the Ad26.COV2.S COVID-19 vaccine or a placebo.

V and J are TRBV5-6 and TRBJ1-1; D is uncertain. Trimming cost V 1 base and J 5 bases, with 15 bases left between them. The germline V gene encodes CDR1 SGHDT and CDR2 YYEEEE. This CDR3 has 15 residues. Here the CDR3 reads CASSLRNTRRTEAFF. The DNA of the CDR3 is TGTGCCAGCAGCTTGCGAAACACACGGAGGACTGAAGCTTTCTTT.

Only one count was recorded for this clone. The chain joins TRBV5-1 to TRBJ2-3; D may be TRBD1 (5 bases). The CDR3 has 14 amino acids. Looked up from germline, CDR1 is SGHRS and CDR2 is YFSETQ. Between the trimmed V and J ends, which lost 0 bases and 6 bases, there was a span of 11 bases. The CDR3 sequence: CASSLAGSGDTQYF. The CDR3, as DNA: TGCGCCAGCAGCTTGGCAGGGTCTGGCGATACGCAGTATTTT. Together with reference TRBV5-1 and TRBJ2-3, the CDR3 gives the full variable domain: KAGVTQTPRYLIKTRGQQVTLSCSPISGHRSVSWYQQTPGQGLQFLFEYFSETQRNKGNFPGRFSGRQFSNSRSEMNVSTLELGDSALYLCASSLAGSGDTQYFGPGTRLTVL.

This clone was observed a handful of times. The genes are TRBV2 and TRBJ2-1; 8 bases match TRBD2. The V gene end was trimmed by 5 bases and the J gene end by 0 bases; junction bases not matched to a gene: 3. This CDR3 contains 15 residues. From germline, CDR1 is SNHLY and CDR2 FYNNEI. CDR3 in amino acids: CASSLSGDSYNEQFF. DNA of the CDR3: TGTGCCAGCAGTCTTAGCGGGGACTCCTACAATGAGCAGTTCTTC.

Here the CDR3 reads CASSSLSAGSYEQYF. DNA of the CDR3: TGTGCCAGCAGCTCTCTAAGCGCGGGTTCCTACGAGCAGTACTTC. This rearrangement joins TRBV7-9 to TRBJ2-7, with a possible D match to TRBD2 (5 bases). Trimming removed 4 bases from V and 1 base from J, with 14 bases in between. CDR1 and CDR2 from the germline V gene are SEHNR and FQNEAQ (reference sequence). The CDR3 is 15 residues long.

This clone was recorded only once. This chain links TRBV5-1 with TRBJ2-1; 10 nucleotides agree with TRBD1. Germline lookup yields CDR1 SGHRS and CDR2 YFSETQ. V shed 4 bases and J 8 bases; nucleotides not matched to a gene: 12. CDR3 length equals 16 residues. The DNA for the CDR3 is TGCGCCAGCAGCCGGGGGTCGGGACAGGGGTTGTATGAGCAGTTCTTC. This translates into CASSRGSGQGLYEQFF. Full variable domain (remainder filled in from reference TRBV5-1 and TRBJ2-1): KAGVTQTPRYLIKTRGQQVTLSCSPISGHRSVSWYQQTPGQGLQFLFEYFSETQRNKGNFPGRFSGRQFSNSRSEMNVSTLELGDSALYLCASSRGSGQGLYEQFFGPGTRLTVL.

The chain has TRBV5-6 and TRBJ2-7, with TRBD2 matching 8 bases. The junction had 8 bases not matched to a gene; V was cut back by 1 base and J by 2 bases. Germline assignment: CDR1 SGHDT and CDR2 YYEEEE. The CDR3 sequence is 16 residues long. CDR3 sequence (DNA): TGTGCCAGCAGCTTGCCCCCGGGAGGGGCAGCCTACGAGCAGTACTTC. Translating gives CASSLPPGGAAYEQYF.

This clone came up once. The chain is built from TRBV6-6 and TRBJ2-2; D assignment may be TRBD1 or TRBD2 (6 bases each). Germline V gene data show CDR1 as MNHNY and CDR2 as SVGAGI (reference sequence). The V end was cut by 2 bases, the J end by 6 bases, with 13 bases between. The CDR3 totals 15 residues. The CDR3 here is CASSYGRGVSGELFF. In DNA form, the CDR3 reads TGTGCCAGCAGTTACGGAAGGGGGGTGTCCGGGGAGCTGTTTTTT.

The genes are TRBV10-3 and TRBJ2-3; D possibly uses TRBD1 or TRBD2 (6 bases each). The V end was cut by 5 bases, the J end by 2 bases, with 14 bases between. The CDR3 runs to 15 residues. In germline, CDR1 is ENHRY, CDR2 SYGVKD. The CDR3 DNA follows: TGTGCCATCAGTCTCGGGGGCCCCCCCACAGATACGCAGTATTTT. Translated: CAISLGGPPTDTQYF.

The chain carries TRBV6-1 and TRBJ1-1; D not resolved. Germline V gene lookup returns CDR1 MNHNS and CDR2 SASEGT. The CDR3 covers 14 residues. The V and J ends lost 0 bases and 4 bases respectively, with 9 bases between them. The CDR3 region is CASSEAFRATEAFF. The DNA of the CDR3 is TGTGCCAGCAGTGAAGCCTTTCGGGCCACTGAAGCTTTCTTT.

This CDR3 reads CASSLGPNTGELFF. CDR3 coding DNA: TGTGCCAGCAGCCTCGGCCCGAACACCGGGGAGCTGTTTTTT. The rearrangement uses TRBV5-5 and TRBJ2-2; D not resolved. CDR3 size: 14 residues. The germline V gene encodes CDR1 SGHKS and CDR2 YYEKEE (reference sequence). Trimming pared 4 bases from V and 0 bases from J, leaving 7 bases between.

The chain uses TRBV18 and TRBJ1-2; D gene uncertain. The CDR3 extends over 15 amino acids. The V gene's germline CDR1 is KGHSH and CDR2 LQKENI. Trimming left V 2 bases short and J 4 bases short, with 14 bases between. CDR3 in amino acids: CASSPVRTVIYGYTF. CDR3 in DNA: TGTGCCAGCTCACCAGTAAGAACAGTAATCTATGGCTACACCTTC.